This entry is about one T cell receptor (beta chain). Use of 60 Vbeta and 13 Jbeta primers characterized the PCR. Sequencing used immunoSEQ multiplex PCR; TCRdb keeps in-frame clones, though not all of them. The profile shows some 180,000 clones, almost 75% of them singletons. V was shortened by 0 bases and J by 14 bases, with 7 bases between the two germline ends. There are 11 residues in the CDR3. CDR1 MNHNS and CDR2 SASEGT come from the germline V gene. The sample comes from a study of cytomegalovirus exposure and HLA in healthy donors. Source material: PBMCs. The TCR originated in a woman aged 18-29 years in good health and CMV-seropositive. The rearrangement links TRBV6-1 to TRBJ2-2, with D unclear. For the CDR3, the DNA is TGTGCCAGCAGTGAAGCGTATTCCCTGTTTTTT. Translation: CASSEAYSLFF.